The entry below gives a single T cell receptor beta chain sequence along with its context. Germline trimming cut 3 bases from V and 5 bases from J; bases unmatched to any gene: 14. This CDR3 region has 17 residues. Germline-derived CDR1 and CDR2 are KGHSH and LQKENI. The data were obtained in a study of blood T cell repertoires in COVID-19. On the study more broadly: Acute-phase and convalescent COVID-19 samples originated in the United States, Italy and Spain.

In the study's own analysis: For nucleated cells, counts were estimated from reference gene primer amplification. Some clones are missing from TCRdb's copy, which holds only in-frame ones; the method was immunoSEQ multiplex PCR. Clonal size and the V and J genes are those of that table, whereas D and trimming came from the DNA. The table shows some 17,000 clones, with 91% occurring only once. This receptor was obtained from a man between 60 and 75 years old with active COVID-19. Sequenced sample: peripheral blood. The chain recombines TRBV18 with TRBJ1-2, with 8 bases identical to TRBD1. In DNA form, the CDR3 reads TGTGCCAGCTCACCTGGCACAGGGCGGGGACAGGCGTATGGCTACACCTTC. This sequence encodes CASSPGTGRGQAYGYTF. Filled out from reference TRBV18 and TRBJ1-2, the complete variable domain reads NAGVMQNPRHLVRRRGQEARLRCSPMKGHSHVYWYRQLPEEGLKFMVYLQKENIIDESGMPKERFSAEFPKEGPSILRIQQVVRGDSAAYFCASSPGTGRGQAYGYTFGSGTRLTVV.